This T cell receptor beta chain was recorded in a study of shared clonotypes between healthy human individuals. Study-wide findings and caveats: Naive subsets generally exceeded memory subsets in estimated richness. Unshared clonotypes carried lower generation probabilities than those common to all four donors.

Clones were read by immunoSEQ multiplex PCR, and TCRdb kept only the in-frame ones, dropping some. The sample comprises over 400,000 clones, roughly 95% of which are singletons, and about 0.068% rests with the top ten. The CDR3 is 13 amino acids. V shed 0 bases and J shed 1 base, with 4 bases lying between them. Per germline, CDR1 MNHNY and CDR2 SVGAGI (reference sequence). On this clone itself: Its antigen is currently unknown.

The split of CD4+ cells yielded CD45RA+ naive and CD45RA-negative memory subsets. Sequencing was done on a sample of naive CD4+ T cells sorted from blood. Regarding subset: CD45RA+ positively selected. The gene calls are TRBV6-6 and TRBJ2-7; D is unresolved. This TCR was recovered from a woman under 40 in good health. This chain's CDR3 is CASSYSQSYEQYF. The CDR3 nucleotides are TGTGCCAGCAGTTACTCCCAATCCTACGAGCAGTACTTC.